This TCR beta chain was obtained from a study of shared clonotypes between healthy human individuals. The authors' processing: Filtering was not the same, since immunoSEQ gave junction-only sequences without quality scores. Some clones are missing from TCRdb's copy, which holds only in-frame ones; the method was immunoSEQ multiplex PCR. D and trimming come from the DNA, and the V and J calls and clone size come from that table. This table holds 110,000 or so clones, approximately 70% found once. This CDR3 is built from 18 residues. Trimming took 4 bases from V and 5 from J, leaving 27 bases between them. In germline, CDR1 is SGDLS, CDR2 YYNGEE.

The sequenced sample was memory CD8+ T cells sorted from blood. As for subset: CD45RO+ cells pooled with CCR7-negative TemRA cells. The J gene is TRBJ1-2, the V gene TRBV9; D unclear. This receptor was obtained from a woman aged 30 to 39 in good health. The CDR3 DNA reads as TGTGCCAGCAGCCCCCGCGCCGGCAGCAACCTAGGGTTTTATGGCTACACCTTC. It codes for CASSPRAGSNLGFYGYTF.